Sequencing of this TCR beta chain was carried out in a study of T-cell memory formation after mild COVID-19. Study context: There were largely donor-specific TCR clusters.

TCRdb used MiXCR to reprocess the 5' RACE reads, holding one entry per CDR3 protein. The data show 120,000 to 150,000 distinct CDR3 sequences, about 5.5% seen once. The sample holds many counts of this clonotype. The antigen remains unidentified. V gave up 3 bases and J gave up 3 bases, with 9 bases separating them. Germline CDR1 reads GTSNPN; CDR2 reads SVGIG (reference sequence). This CDR3 has 13 residues. Whole-study results and caveats: Later expanders leaned toward CD4+, whereas clones contracting from day 15 to 85 were balanced CD4/CD8.

This sequence joins TRBV30 and TRBJ2-1; the D gene is possibly TRBD2 (6 bases). The TCR sequence derives from an adult woman who had mild COVID-19 (a few samples of this study predate the infection). Cell type and time point are not known. Source material: PBMCs or a T cell subset sorted from them (not recorded which). The CDR3, as DNA: TGTGCCTGGAGGGGGGACTTCTACAATGAGCAGTTCTTC. It yields the protein CAWRGDFYNEQFF. Drawing the rest from reference TRBV30 and TRBJ2-1, the complete variable domain is SQTIHQWPATLVQPVGSPLSLECTVEGTSNPNLYWYRQAAGRGLQLLFYSVGIGQISSEVPQNLSASRPQDRQFILSSKKLLLSDSGFYLCAWRGDFYNEQFFGPGTRLTVL.